What follows is one T cell receptor beta chain and its context. Enrolled during active infection, Seattle patients were then followed longitudinally. With 2 bases removed from V and 4 bases from J, the gap between germline ends came to 7 bases. The germline CDR1 and CDR2 sequences are KGHDR and SFDVKD. The CDR3 extends over 13 amino acids. The data originate from a study of blood T cell repertoires in COVID-19. Authors' data handling: Estimated nucleated cell counts came from reference gene primer amplification. TCRdb keeps only in-frame clones here, not all; method: immunoSEQ multiplex PCR. V and J calls and clone size are copied from that table; D and trimming were computed from the DNA. The sample lists 200,000 to 300,000 clones, roughly 80% occurring once.

The specimen sequenced was peripheral blood. The TCR originated in a woman over 75 with COVID-19, enrolled during active disease. The chain couples TRBV24-1 to TRBJ1-2; D gene ambiguous. CDR3 protein: CATSDSAGYGYTF. CDR3 DNA sequence: TGTGCCACCAGTGATTCGGCGGGCTATGGCTACACCTTC.